Detailed here is one T cell receptor (beta chain). The data stem from a study of Tregs in tolerant kidney transplant recipients. TCRdb's copy holds only in-frame clones and misses some; the assay was immunoSEQ multiplex PCR. This sample has 110,000 or so clones; around 94% occur once, and the top ten carry roughly 0.63%. The clonotype originates from a human donor in good health. Sequenced input: CD4+ T cells from blood.

The CDR3: CASSKGPGTSTDTQYF. CDR3 DNA: TGTGCCAGCAGCAAAGGTCCGGGAACTAGCACAGATACGCAGTATTTT. The rearrangement links TRBV21-1 to TRBJ2-3; the table's D call, TRBD2, was not checked against the DNA. TRBV21-1 represents a pseudogene. The CDR3 contains 16 residues.